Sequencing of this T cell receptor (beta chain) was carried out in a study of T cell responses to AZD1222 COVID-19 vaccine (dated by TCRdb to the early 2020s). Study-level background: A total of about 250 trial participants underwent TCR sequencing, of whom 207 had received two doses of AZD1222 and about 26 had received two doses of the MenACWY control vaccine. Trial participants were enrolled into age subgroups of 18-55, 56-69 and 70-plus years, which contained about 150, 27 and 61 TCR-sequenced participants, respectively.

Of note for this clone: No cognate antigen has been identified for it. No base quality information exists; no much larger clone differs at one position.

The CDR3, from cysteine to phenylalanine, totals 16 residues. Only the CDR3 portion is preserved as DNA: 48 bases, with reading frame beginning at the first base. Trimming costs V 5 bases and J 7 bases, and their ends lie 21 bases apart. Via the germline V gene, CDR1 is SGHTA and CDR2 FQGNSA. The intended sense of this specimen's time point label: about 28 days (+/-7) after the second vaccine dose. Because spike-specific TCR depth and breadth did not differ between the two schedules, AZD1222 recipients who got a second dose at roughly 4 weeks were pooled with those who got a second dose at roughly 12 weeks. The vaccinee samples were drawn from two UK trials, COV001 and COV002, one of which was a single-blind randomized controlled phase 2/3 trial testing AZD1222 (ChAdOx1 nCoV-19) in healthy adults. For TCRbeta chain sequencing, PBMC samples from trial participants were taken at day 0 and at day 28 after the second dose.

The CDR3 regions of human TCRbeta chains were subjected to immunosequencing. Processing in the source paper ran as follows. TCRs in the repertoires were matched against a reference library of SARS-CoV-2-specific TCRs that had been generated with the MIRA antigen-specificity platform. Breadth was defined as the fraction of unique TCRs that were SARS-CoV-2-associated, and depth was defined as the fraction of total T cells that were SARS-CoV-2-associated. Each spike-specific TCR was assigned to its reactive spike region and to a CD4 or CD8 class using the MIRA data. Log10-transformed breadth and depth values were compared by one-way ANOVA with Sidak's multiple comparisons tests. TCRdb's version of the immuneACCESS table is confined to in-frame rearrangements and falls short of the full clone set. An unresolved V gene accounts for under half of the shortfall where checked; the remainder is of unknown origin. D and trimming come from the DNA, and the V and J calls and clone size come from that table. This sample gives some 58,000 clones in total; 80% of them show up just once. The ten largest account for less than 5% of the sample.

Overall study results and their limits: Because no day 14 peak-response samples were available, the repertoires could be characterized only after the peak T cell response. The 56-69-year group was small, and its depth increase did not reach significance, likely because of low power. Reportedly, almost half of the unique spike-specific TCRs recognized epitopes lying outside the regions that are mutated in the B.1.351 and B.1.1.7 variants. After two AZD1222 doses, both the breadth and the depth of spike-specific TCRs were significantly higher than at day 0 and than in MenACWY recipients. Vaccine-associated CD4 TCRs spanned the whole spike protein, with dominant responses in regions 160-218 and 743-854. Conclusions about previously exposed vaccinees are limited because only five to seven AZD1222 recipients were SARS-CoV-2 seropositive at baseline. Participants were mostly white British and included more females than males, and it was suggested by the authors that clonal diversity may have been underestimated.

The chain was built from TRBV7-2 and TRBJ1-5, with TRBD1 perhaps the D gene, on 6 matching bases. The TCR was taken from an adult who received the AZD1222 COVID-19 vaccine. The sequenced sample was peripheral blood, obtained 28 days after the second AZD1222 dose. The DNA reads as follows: TGTGCCAGCAGCCCCTATGCGGGGCAGGGGAACCAGCCCCAGCATTTT. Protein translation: CASSPYAGQGNQPQHF.